The clone carrying this T cell receptor (beta chain) was detected a few times. Its antigen is unidentified. Per the germline V gene, CDR1 is MNHEY and CDR2 is SMNVEV (reference sequence). The CDR3 covers 13 residues. Trimming took 5 bases from V and 9 from J, leaving 16 bases between them. This record comes from a study of vaccination and CD4 T cells after COVID-19. Across the study: Post-COVID draws came a median roughly 97 days after diagnosis (range 35 to 161).

Treatment of the sample: approximately 9-day PBMC culture with coronavirus spike peptide pools or control peptides (ViraFEST assay). Researchers used the Oncomine TCR Beta short-read assay to sequence DNA from cultured CD4+ T cells. TCRdb reprocessed the PCR reads via MiXCR and lists one record per CDR3 protein. The table records around 20,000 distinct CDR3 sequences, 50% to 70% of them present only once. The V call is TRBV27, the J call TRBJ1-1, with D hard to call. Specimen: CD4+ T cells from blood, cultured in vitro, collected after SARS-CoV-2 vaccination. This receptor was taken from a human donor who received a COVID-19 vaccine. In DNA, the CDR3 is TGTGCCAGCAGTGATAACAGCTTTTCCCAAGCTTTCTTT. This sequence encodes CASSDNSFSQAFF.